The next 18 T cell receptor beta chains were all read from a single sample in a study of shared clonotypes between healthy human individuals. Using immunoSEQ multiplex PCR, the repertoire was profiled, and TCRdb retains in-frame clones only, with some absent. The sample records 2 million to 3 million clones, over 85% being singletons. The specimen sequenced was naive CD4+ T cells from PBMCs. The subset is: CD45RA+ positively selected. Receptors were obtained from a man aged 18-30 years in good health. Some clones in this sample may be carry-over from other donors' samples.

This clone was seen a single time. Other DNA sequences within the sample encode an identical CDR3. The DNA of the CDR3 is TGCGCCAGCAGCTTTCGACAGGGGCGGGATGAAAAACTGTTTTTT. The encoded protein is CASSFRQGRDEKLFF. The J gene is TRBJ1-4, the V gene TRBV5-1; the match to TRBD1 covers 8 bases. J gave up 6 bases and V 2 bases, and 6 bases lay outside the gene matches. CDR1 and CDR2 from the germline V gene are SGHRS and YFSETQ. This CDR3 spans 15 amino acids.

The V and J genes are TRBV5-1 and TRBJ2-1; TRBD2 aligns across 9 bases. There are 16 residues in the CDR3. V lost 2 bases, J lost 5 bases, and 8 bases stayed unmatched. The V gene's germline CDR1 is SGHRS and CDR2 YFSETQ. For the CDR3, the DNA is TGCGCCAGCAGCTTCCTAGCGGGACCCGCAAACAATGAGCAGTTCTTC. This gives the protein CASSFLAGPANNEQFF.

The CDR3, as DNA: TGTGCCCACGGCAAACGTGCAACTAATGAAAAACTGTTTTTT. It translates to CAHGKRATNEKLFF. The J gene is TRBJ1-4, the V gene TRBV30; D is unresolved. Germline CDR1 GTSNPN, CDR2 SVGIG (reference sequence). Trimming stripped 8 bases from V and 0 bases from J, with 13 bases between. There are 14 residues in the CDR3.

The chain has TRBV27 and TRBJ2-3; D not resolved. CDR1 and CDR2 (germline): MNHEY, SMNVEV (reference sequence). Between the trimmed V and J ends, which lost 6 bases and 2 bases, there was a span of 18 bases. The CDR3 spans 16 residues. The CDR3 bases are TGTGCCAGCAGCACGCTCCGGCGGACCCTCACAGATACGCAGTATTTT. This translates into CASSTLRRTLTDTQYF.

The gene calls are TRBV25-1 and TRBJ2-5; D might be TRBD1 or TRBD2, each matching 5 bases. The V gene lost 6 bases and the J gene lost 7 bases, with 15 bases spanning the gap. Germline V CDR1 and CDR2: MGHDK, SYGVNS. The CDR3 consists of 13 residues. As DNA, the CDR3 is TGTGCCAGCAGAATGATGGGGGTGGGGACCCAGTACTTC. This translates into CASRMMGVGTQYF.

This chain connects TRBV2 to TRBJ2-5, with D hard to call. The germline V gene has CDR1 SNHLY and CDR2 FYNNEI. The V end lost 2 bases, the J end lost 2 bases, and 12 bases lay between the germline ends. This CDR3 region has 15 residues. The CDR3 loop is CASSETPQAQETQYF. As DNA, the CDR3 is TGTGCCAGCAGTGAAACCCCCCAGGCTCAAGAGACCCAGTACTTC.

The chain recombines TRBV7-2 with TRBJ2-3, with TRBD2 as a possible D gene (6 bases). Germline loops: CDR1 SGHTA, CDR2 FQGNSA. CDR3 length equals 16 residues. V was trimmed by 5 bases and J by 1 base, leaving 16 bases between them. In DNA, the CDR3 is TGTGCCAGCAGCGAGACTAGGGGCGCCGGCACAGATACGCAGTATTTT. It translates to CASSETRGAGTDTQYF.

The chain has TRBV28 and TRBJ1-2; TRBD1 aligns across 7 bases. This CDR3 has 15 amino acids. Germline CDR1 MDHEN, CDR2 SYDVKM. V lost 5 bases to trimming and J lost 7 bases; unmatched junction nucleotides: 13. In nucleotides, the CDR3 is TGTGCCAGCAGTACCCACCAGGCCGGGACAGCTGGCTACACCTTC. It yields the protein CASSTHQAGTAGYTF.

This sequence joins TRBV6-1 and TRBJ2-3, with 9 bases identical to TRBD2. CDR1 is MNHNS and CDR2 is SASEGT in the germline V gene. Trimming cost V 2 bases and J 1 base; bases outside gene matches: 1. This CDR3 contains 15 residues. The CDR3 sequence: CASSEIAGGTDTQYF. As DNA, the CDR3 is TGTGCCAGCAGTGAAATAGCGGGAGGCACAGATACGCAGTATTTT.

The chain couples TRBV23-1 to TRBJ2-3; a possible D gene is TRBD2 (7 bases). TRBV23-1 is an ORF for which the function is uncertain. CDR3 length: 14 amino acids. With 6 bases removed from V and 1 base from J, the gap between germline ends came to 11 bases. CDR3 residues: CASSRGGGTDTQYF. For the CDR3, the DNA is TGCGCCAGCAGCCGAGGGGGGGGCACAGATACGCAGTATTTT.

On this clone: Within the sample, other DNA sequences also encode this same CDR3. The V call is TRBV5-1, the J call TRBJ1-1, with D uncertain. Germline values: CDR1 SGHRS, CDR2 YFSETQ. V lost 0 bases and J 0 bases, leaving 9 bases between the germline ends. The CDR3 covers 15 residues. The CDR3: CASSLGQTMNTEAFF. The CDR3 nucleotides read TGCGCCAGCAGCTTGGGTCAGACCATGAACACTGAAGCTTTCTTT. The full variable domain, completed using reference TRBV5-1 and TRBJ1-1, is KAGVTQTPRYLIKTRGQQVTLSCSPISGHRSVSWYQQTPGQGLQFLFEYFSETQRNKGNFPGRFSGRQFSNSRSEMNVSTLELGDSALYLCASSLGQTMNTEAFFGQGTRLTVV.

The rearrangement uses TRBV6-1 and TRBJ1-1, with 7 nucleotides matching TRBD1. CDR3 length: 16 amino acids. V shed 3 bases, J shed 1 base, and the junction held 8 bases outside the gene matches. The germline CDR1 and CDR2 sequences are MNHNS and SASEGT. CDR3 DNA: TGTGCCAGCAGTGATTGGGACAGAAAGAGGAACACTGAAGCTTTCTTT. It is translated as CASSDWDRKRNTEAFF.

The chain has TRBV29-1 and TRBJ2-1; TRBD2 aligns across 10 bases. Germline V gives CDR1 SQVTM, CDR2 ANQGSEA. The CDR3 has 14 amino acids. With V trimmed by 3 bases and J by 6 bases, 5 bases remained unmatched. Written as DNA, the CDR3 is TGCAGCGTTGATATAGCGGGAGGTCCCAATGAGCAGTTCTTC. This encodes CSVDIAGGPNEQFF.

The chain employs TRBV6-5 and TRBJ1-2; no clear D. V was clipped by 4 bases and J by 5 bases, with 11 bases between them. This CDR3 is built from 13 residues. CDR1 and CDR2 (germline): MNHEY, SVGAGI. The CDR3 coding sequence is TGTGCCAGCAGTTCCGGGAGATCGTATGGCTACACCTTC. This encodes CASSSGRSYGYTF.

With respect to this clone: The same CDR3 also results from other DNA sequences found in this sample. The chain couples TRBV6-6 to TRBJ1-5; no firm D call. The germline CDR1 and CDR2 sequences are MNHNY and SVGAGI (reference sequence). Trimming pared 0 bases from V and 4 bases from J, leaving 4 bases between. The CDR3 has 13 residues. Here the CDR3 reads CASSYSENQPQHF. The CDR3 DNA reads TGTGCCAGCAGTTACTCTGAGAATCAGCCCCAGCATTTT.

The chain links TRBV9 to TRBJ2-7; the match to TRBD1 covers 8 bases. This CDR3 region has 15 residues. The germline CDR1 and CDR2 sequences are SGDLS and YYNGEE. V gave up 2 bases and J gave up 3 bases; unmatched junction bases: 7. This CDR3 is CASSVSGQGVYEQYF. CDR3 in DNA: TGTGCCAGCAGCGTGTCCGGACAGGGCGTCTACGAGCAGTACTTC.

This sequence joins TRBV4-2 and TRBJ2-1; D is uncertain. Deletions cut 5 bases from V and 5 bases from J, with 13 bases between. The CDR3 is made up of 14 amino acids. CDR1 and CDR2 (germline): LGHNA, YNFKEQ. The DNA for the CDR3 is TGTGCCAGCAGCTTGCCGGGTCTTCACAATGAGCAGTTCTTC. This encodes CASSLPGLHNEQFF.

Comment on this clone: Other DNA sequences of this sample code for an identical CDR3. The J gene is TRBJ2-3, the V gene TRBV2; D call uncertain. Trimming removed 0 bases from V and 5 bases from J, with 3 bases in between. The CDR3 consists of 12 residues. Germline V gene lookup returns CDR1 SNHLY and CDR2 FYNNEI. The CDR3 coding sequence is TGTGCCAGCAGTGAAGCTAAAGATACGCAGTATTTT. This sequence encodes CASSEAKDTQYF.